This TCR beta chain was retrieved from a study of shared T cell receptors in the human thymus. Assay: immunoSEQ multiplex PCR; the TCRdb copy retains only in-frame clones and omits some. The data show 640,000 or so clones, roughly 86% seen once. The germline V and J ends were trimmed by 6 bases and 3 bases, with 14 bases remaining between them. The germline gives CDR1 LNHDA, CDR2 SQIVND (reference sequence). The CDR3 is 15 residues long. These sequences were also reported in another study, on human thymus T cells.

Material: thymocytes. This TCR derives from a boy in the first two years of life with a congenital heart defect. The rearrangement links TRBV19 to TRBJ1-4; TRBD1 might be the D (6 bases). The CDR3 nucleotides are TGTGCCAGTAGCCCCTCGGGGGGCCCTAATGAAAAACTGTTTTTT. Translating gives CASSPSGGPNEKLFF.